A single sample gave rise to the 15 T cell receptor beta chains below, sequenced in a study of T-cell memory formation after mild COVID-19. One entry per CDR3 protein results from TCRdb running MiXCR on the 5' RACE reads. The sample lists about 350,000 distinct CDR3 sequences; 12% to 15% were seen once. What was sequenced was PBMCs or a T cell subset sorted from them (not recorded which). The origin of the receptors is a man between 18 and 35 years old who had mild COVID-19 (a few samples of this study predate the infection). Cell type and time point are not known.

The chain links TRBV18 to TRBJ2-7; possibly TRBD1 or TRBD2 for D (5 bases each). The CDR3 sequence is 12 residues long. The germline V and J ends were trimmed by 3 bases and 4 bases, with 7 bases remaining between them. Per the germline V gene, CDR1 is KGHSH and CDR2 is LQKENI. For the CDR3, the DNA is TGTGCCAGCTCACCCAGGGAGTACGAGCAGTACTTC. Protein sequence: CASSPREYEQYF.

In this sample, this clonotype turned up a few times. The chain links TRBV28 to TRBJ2-7, with a tentative D call TRBD1 (6 bases). V was pared by 7 bases and J by 1 base, with 11 bases between. Germline V CDR1 and CDR2: MDHEN, SYDVKM. The CDR3 consists of 13 residues. CDR3 nucleotide sequence: TGTGCCAGCACCCAACAGGGTTCCTACGAGCAGTACGTC. It is translated as CASTQQGSYEQYV.

This chain joins TRBV7-2 and TRBJ2-5; D is ambiguous. CDR1 and CDR2 from the germline V gene are SGHTA and FQGNSA. This CDR3 comprises 17 residues. Trimming took 5 bases from V and 4 from J, leaving 23 bases between them. The CDR3, as DNA: TGTGCCAGCAGCCCCTCGGTGTATGTTGTTGGGGTAGAGACCCAGTACTTC. Residues: CASSPSVYVVGVETQYF.

This clonotype was counted many times. The rearrangement uses TRBV4-2 and TRBJ2-7; TRBD2 matches at 7 bases. This CDR3 spans 14 amino acids. Germline lookup yields CDR1 LGHNA and CDR2 YNFKEQ. Trimming cost V 0 bases and J 5 bases; bases outside gene matches: 4. CDR3 region: CASSQDRTSDEQYF. The DNA for the CDR3 is TGTGCCAGCAGCCAAGATCGAACTAGCGACGAGCAGTACTTC.

The rearrangement links TRBV14 to TRBJ2-1; 10 bases agree with TRBD2. The V and J ends lost 5 bases and 0 bases, in that order; junction bases with no gene match: 7. Germline-derived CDR1 and CDR2 are SGHDN and FVKESK. The CDR3 runs to 17 residues. CDR3 DNA sequence: TGTGCCAGCAGCAGGGGACTAGCGCGCAACTCCTACAATGAGCAGTTCTTC. Encoded protein: CASSRGLARNSYNEQFF.

This clonotype was seen a handful of times. V gene TRBV11-2 combines with J gene TRBJ1-1; D is uncertain. V lost 1 base, J lost 3 bases, and 9 bases lay in between. This CDR3 contains 14 residues. From germline, CDR1 is SGHAT and CDR2 FQNNGV. DNA of the CDR3: TGTGCCAGCAGCTTAGCGGAACGGGACACTGAAGCTTTCTTT. Encoded protein: CASSLAERDTEAFF.

This clonotype was seen a handful of times. This chain connects TRBV29-1 to TRBJ1-4; unclear D gene. The V gene's germline CDR1 is SQVTM and CDR2 ANQGSEA. This CDR3 contains 12 residues. V was cut by 4 bases and J by 0 bases, with 3 bases left in between. The CDR3 spells CSVVATNEKLFF. The CDR3 DNA is TGCAGCGTTGTTGCAACTAATGAAAAACTGTTTTTT.

There are a few counts of this clonotype. The rearrangement uses TRBV27 and TRBJ2-7, with D possibly TRBD2 on 6 matching bases. Per germline, CDR1 MNHEY and CDR2 SMNVEV (reference sequence). There are 15 residues in the CDR3. V shed 1 base and J shed 3 bases, with 13 bases lying between them. DNA of the CDR3: TGTGCCAGCAGTTTATGGAGGGCCGCCCTCTACGAGCAGTACTTC. It is translated as CASSLWRAALYEQYF.

The chain employs TRBV7-2 and TRBJ1-2; TRBD1 matches at 10 bases. This CDR3 has 15 amino acids. With V trimmed by 5 bases and J by 4 bases, 7 bases remained unmatched. From germline, CDR1 is SGHTA and CDR2 FQGNSA. CDR3: CASSPRQGALYGYTF. CDR3 nucleotides: TGTGCCAGCAGCCCGCGACAGGGGGCCCTCTATGGCTACACCTTC.

The V and J genes are TRBV7-2 and TRBJ1-5; no firm D call. Between the trimmed V and J ends, which lost 3 bases and 5 bases, there was a span of 17 bases. CDR1 and CDR2 (germline): SGHTA, FQGNSA. This CDR3 comprises 16 residues. The CDR3 nucleotides are TGTGCCAGCAGCTTCCTCACAGCCTCTTTTGATCAGCCCCAGCATTTT. The encoded protein is CASSFLTASFDQPQHF.

This clonotype was picked up a small number of times. The V and J genes are TRBV3-1 and TRBJ1-2; D unresolved. Germline CDR1 LGHDT, CDR2 YNNKEL (reference sequence). This CDR3 region has 11 residues. Trimming stripped 2 bases from V and 7 bases from J, with 5 bases between. The CDR3 sequence: CASSQTGGYTF. In DNA form, the CDR3 reads TGTGCCAGCAGCCAAACGGGTGGCTACACCTTC.

This clonotype showed up just a few times. J is TRBJ2-1 and V is TRBV19, with TRBD1 matching over 7 bases. The CDR3 loop spans 13 amino acids. The ends lost 3 bases at V and 7 bases at J; junction bases unmatched: 3. From germline, CDR1 is LNHDA and CDR2 SQIVND (reference sequence). The CDR3 DNA sequence: TGTGCCAGTAGTATTAAGGGGGCGAATGAGCAGTTCTTC. Encoded protein: CASSIKGANEQFF.

This clonotype has a handful of counts. The CDR3 loop reads CASSLTVHTEAFF. CDR3 DNA: TGTGCCAGCAGCTTGACAGTTCACACTGAAGCTTTCTTT. The J gene is TRBJ1-1, the V gene TRBV11-2, with TRBD1 as a possible D gene (5 bases). CDR1 and CDR2 (germline): SGHAT, FQNNGV. The CDR3 runs to 13 residues. The V and J ends lost 3 bases and 3 bases respectively, with 8 bases between them.

This clonotype came up a few times. V is TRBV9 and J is TRBJ1-1; 11 bases map to TRBD1. CDR3 length equals 16 residues. V trimming: 3 bases; J trimming: 5 bases; junction bases outside the gene matches: 9. Germline V CDR1 and CDR2: SGDLS, YYNGEE. CDR3 loop: CASSEGTGGMRTEAFF. The CDR3 DNA reads as TGTGCCAGCAGCGAGGGGACAGGGGGAATGAGGACTGAAGCTTTCTTT. Full variable domain (missing parts from reference TRBV9 and TRBJ1-1): DSGVTQTPKHLITATGQRVTLRCSPRSGDLSVYWYQQSLDQGLQFLIQYYNGEERAKGNILERFSAQQFPDLHSELNLSSLELGDSALYFCASSEGTGGMRTEAFFGQGTRLTVV.

This clonotype was detected a few times. The genes are TRBV11-2 and TRBJ1-1; TRBD1 might be the D (6 bases). The length of the CDR3 is 16 residues. With 2 bases removed from V and 0 bases from J, the gap between germline ends came to 13 bases. The germline V gene has CDR1 SGHAT and CDR2 FQNNGV. As DNA, the CDR3 is TGTGCCAGCAGCTTATCTACCGGACAGCTGAACACTGAAGCTTTCTTT. Protein product: CASSLSTGQLNTEAFF.